The clone carrying this T cell receptor beta chain was observed a few times. Scientists amplified the TCR beta CDR3 regions from RNA transcripts. After a first-round RT-PCR with HTBI primers, a second-round multiplex PCR was run. TCRdb recomputed calls from the multiplex PCR reads with MiXCR, one row per CDR3 protein. The sample has about 740,000 distinct CDR3 sequences; roughly 40% are singletons. The record originates from a study of Graves' ophthalmopathy and Graves' hyperthyroidism. Trimming removed 5 bases from V and 4 bases from J, with 24 bases in between. The germline CDR1 and CDR2 sequences are DFQATT and SNEGSKA (reference sequence). CDR3 size: 18 residues.

The TCR comes from an adult man with Graves' ophthalmopathy. The gene calls are TRBV20-1 and TRBJ2-6; possibly TRBD2 for D (5 bases). Specimen: peripheral blood. DNA for the CDR3: TGCAGTGCTCAGGCCCCCGTTAGCGTGAGACCCGGGGCCAACGTCCTGACTTTC. Amino acids: CSAQAPVSVRPGANVLTF.